What follows describes a single T cell receptor beta chain. The CDR3 extends over 15 amino acids. The ends lost 5 bases at V and 6 bases at J; junction bases unmatched: 8. CDR1 and CDR2 (germline): MNHEY, SMNVEV (reference sequence). These data are taken from a study of shared clonotypes between healthy human individuals. The data were produced by immunoSEQ multiplex PCR, yet TCRdb's version contains in-frame clones alone and is incomplete. The table lists 550,000 to 750,000 clones, about 91% of them singletons. Selected positively for CCR7 and CD45RO-negative, naive CD8 cells excluded terminally differentiated effector memory CD45RA+ cells.

The sample comprised naive CD8+ T cells sorted from blood. The chain combines TRBV27 with TRBJ2-7; 12 nucleotides agree with TRBD1. The sequence came from a man aged 25-45 years in good health. CDR3 nucleotides: TGTGCCAGCAGTCGTCCCGGGACAGGGGGCTCCGAGCAGTACTTC. This codes for CASSRPGTGGSEQYF.